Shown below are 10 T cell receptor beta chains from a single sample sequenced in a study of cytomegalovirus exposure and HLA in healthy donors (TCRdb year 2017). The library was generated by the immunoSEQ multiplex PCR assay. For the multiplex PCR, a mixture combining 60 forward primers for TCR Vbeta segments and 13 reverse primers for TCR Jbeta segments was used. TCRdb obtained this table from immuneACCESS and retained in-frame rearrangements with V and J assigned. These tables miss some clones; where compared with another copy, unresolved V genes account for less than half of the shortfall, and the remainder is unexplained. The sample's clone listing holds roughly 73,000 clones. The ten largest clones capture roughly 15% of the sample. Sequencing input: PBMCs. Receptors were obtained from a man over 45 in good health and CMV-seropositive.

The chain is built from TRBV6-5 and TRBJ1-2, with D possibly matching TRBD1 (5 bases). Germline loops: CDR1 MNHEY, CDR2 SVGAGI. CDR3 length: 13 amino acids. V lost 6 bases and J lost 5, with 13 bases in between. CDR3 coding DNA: TGTGCCAGCAGGGGTTCCGGGACTTATGGCTACACCTTC. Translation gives CASRGSGTYGYTF.

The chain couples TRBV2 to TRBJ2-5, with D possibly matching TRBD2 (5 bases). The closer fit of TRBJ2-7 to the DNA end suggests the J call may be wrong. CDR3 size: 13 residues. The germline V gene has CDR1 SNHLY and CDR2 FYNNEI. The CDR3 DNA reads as TGTGCCAGCAGTGAAGGAGGGAAGTACGAGCAGTACTTC. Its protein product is CASSEGGKYEQYF.

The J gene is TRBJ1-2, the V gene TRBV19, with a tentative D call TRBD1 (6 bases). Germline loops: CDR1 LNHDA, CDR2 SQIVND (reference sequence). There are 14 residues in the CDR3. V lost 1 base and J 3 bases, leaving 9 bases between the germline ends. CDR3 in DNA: TGTGCCAGTAGTATAGGCAGGGGCGACTATGGCTACACCTTC. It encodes CASSIGRGDYGYTF.

The CDR3 sequence is CASSFSNNNQPQHF. For the CDR3, the DNA is TGTGCCAGCAGCTTTAGTAATAACAATCAGCCCCAGCATTTT. The chain recombines TRBV7-9 with TRBJ1-5; no reliable D call. The V end lost 3 bases, the J end lost 3 bases, and 9 bases lay between the germline ends. Germline values: CDR1 SEHNR, CDR2 FQNEAQ (reference sequence). The CDR3 has 14 residues.

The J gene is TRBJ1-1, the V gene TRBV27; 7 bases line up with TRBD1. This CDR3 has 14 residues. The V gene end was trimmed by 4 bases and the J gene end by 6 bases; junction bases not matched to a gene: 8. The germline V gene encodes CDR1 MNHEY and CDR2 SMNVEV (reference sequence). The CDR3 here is CASSSGQTDAEAFF. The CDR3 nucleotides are TGTGCCAGCAGTTCGGGACAGACAGACGCTGAAGCTTTCTTT.

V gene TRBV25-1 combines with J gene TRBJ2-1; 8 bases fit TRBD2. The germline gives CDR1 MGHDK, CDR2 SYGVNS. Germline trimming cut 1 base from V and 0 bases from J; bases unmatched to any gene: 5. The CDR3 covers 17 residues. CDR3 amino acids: CASSELGAGGSYNEQFF. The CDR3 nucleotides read TGTGCCAGCAGTGAATTGGGGGCGGGAGGCTCCTACAATGAGCAGTTCTTC.

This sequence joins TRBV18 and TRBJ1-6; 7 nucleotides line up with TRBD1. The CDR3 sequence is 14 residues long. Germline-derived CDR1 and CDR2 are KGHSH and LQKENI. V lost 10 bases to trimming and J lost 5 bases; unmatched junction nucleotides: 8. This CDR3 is CATSGQVNNSPLHF. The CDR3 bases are TGTGCCACCTCCGGACAGGTTAATAATTCACCCCTCCACTTT.

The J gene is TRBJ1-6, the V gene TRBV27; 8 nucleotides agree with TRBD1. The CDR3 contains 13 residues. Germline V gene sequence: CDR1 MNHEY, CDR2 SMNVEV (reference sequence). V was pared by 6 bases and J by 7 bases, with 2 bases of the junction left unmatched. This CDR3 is CASRGTGNSPLHF. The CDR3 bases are TGTGCCAGCAGAGGGACAGGAAATTCACCCCTCCACTTT.

The CDR3 region has the DNA TGTGCCAGCAGTTCGTTCGCTAATACCGGGACAGGGGGCAGGTACGAGCAGTACTTC. This encodes CASSSFANTGTGGRYEQYF. V gene TRBV28 combines with J gene TRBJ2-7; TRBD1 aligns across 12 bases. With 4 bases clipped from V and 4 bases from J, the junction kept 17 bases outside the gene matches. The germline V gene encodes CDR1 MDHEN and CDR2 SYDVKM. CDR3 length equals 19 residues. Full variable domain (missing parts from reference TRBV28 and TRBJ2-7): DVKVTQSSRYLVKRTGEKVFLECVQDMDHENMFWYRQDPGLGLRLIYFSYDVKMKEKGDIPEGYSVSREKKERFSLILESASTNQTSMYLCASSSFANTGTGGRYEQYFGPGTRLTVT.

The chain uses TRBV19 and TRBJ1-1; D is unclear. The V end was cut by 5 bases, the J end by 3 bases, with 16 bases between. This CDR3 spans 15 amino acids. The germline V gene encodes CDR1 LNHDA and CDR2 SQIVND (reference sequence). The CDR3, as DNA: TGTGCCAGTAGTCCACGGTTCCGCGGGGACACTGAAGCTTTCTTT. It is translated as CASSPRFRGDTEAFF.